This TCR beta chain was recorded in a study of blood T cell repertoires in COVID-19 (dated by TCRdb to between 2020 and 2021). General notes on the study: Samples from collaborators originated in the United States, Italy and Spain and spanned both the acute and convalescent phases of COVID-19. The prospective study material was composed of cDNA or gDNA derived from T cells, B-cell-depleted T cells, or PBMCs. The dataset comprised deeply sampled blood TCRbeta repertoires from subjects exposed to, actively infected with, or recovered from COVID-19. The repertoires were made available in a free public database intended to serve as a resource for research on the immune response to SARS-CoV-2. Samples came from the ongoing ImmuneRACE study (first 160 participants) plus 1,254 subjects from 6 global collaborators. Sample metadata almost always included a de-identified subject ID, COVID-19 status, age in years and sex. HLA class I and class II types, where available, came from metadata supplied by the sample provider rather than from assay-based typing.

In the prospective study, participants were 18 to 89 years old, resided in 20 to 30 geographic areas of the United States, and were enrolled through a virtual design. To assign participants to cohorts, the prospective study relied on clinical history that participants themselves reported in a screening survey and a study questionnaire. Exposed participants were defined as having been in contact with someone with a PCR-confirmed or clinician-diagnosed COVID-19 case within 2 weeks of study entry. In the prospective study, mobile phlebotomists collected whole blood, serum and a nasopharyngeal or oropharyngeal swab from each participant. Over a 2-month period, participants in the prospective study had the option of providing additional blood draws and questionnaires. Prospective study blood samples were shipped either frozen or at room temperature before DNA extraction. CDR1 and CDR2, per the germline V gene, are LGHNA and YSLEER. V is clipped by 0 bases and J by 3 bases, and the sequence between their germline boundaries is 3 bases long. From cysteine to phenylalanine, the CDR3 is 13 amino acids long. Here the CDR3 DNA is all that survives: 39 bases in frame from base 1.

TCRbeta CDR3 regions were amplified from genomic DNA using the immunoSEQ Assay, a bias-controlled multiplex PCR. The published analysis was carried out like this. Within the assay, amplification of reference gene primers was used to estimate how many nucleated cells each sample contained. To quantify the absolute abundance of each unique TCRbeta CDR3 rearrangement, sequence reads were collapsed and filtered. For each sample, productive Simpson clonality was calculated as the square root of Simpson's diversity index across productive rearrangements. TCRdb's version of the immuneACCESS table is confined to in-frame rearrangements and falls short of the full clone set. An unresolved V gene accounts for under half of the shortfall where checked; the remainder is of unknown origin. The D gene and trimming were derived from the DNA, and the V and J assignments and clone size from that table. Within this sample are around 400,000 clones, with roughly 88% of them counted one time only. The top ten clones comprise around 1.5% of the sample.

Findings and caveats that apply to the study as a whole: The quantity of clinical and demographic metadata differed by source and by participant and was supplied without curation.

As to this clone: Its antigen remains unidentified. Base-call qualities are not available, and no considerably larger clone is one nucleotide away.

The sequence links TRBV4-3 to TRBJ2-1; there is no confident call for the D gene. This sequence was found in a woman between 18 and 30 years old who had been exposed to COVID-19. The material sequenced was PBMCs or T cells enriched from blood (not recorded which). The CDR3 loop reads CASSQDSYNEQFF. In nucleotide form, the sequence is TGCGCCAGCAGCCAAGATAGCTACAATGAGCAGTTCTTC.